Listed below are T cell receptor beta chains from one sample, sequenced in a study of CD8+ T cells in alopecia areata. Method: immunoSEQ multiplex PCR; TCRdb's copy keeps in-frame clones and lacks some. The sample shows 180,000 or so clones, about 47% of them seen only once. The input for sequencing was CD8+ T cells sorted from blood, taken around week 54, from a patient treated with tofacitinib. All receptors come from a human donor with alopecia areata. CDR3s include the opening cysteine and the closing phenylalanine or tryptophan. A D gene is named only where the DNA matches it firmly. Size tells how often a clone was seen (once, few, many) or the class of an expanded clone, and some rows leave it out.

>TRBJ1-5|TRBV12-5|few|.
CASGLQRNQPQHF
TGTGCTAGTGGACTACAGCGCAATCAGCCCCAGCATTTT
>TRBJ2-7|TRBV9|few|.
CASSPAYRLGNEQYF
TGTGCCAGCAGCCCTGCCTACAGGCTGGGGAACGAGCAGTACTTC
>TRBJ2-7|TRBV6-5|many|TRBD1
CASSPPLDRDGEQYF
TGTGCCAGCAGCCCACCCCTGGACAGGGACGGCGAGCAGTACTTC
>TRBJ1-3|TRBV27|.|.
CASSLNSNSGNTIYF
TGTGCCAGCAGTTTAAACAGCAACTCTGGAAACACCATATATTTT
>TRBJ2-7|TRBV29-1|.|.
CSVVTYEQYF
TGCAGCGTTGTGACCTACGAGCAGTACTTC
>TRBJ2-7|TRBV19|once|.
CASTSGDAGFEQYF
TGTGCCAGTACCTCGGGGGACGCCGGCTTCGAGCAGTACTTC
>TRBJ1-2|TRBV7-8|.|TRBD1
CASSGGGQGISYGYTF
TGTGCCAGCAGCGGGGGAGGACAGGGAATATCCTATGGCTACACCTTC
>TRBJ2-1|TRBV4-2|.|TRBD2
CASSRGSGGRNNEQFF
TGTGCCAGCAGCCGGGGCAGCGGGGGGCGCAACAATGAGCAGTTCTTC
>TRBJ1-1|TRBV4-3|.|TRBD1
CASSQGGTGFSEAFF
TGCGCCAGCAGCCAAGGGGGGACAGGGTTTTCTGAAGCTTTCTTT
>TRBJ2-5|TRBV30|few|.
CAWLGSSQETQYF
TGTGCCTGGTTGGGCAGCAGCCAAGAGACCCAGTACTTC
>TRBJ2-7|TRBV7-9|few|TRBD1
CASSSPRQGSYEQYF
TGTGCCAGCAGCTCGCCCCGACAGGGTTCCTACGAGCAGTACTTC
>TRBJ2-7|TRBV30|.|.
CAWSVQGGEEQYF
TGTGCCTGGAGTGTACAGGGAGGAGAAGAGCAGTACTTC
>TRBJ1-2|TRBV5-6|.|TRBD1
CASSLAETGGAYGYTF
TGTGCCAGCAGCTTGGCGGAGACAGGGGGTGCCTATGGCTACACCTTC
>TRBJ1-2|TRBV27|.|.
CASSQTNRRLLYGYTF
TGTGCCAGCAGTCAAACTAACAGGAGGCTCCTCTATGGCTACACCTTC
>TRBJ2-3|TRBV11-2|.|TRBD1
CASSLARGRQGVTDTQYF
TGTGCCAGCAGCTTAGCGAGAGGGAGACAGGGGGTGACAGATACGCAGTATTTT